These 32 T cell receptor beta chains originate from one sample sequenced in a study of technical replicates of blood from a few donors. Sequenced by immunoSEQ multiplex PCR; TCRdb stores in-frame clones only, minus some. The sample consists of 68,000 or so clones, 80% to 95% of them appearing once. The sequenced sample was PBMCs. Receptors were obtained from a human donor in good health. Some clones in this sample may be carry-over from other donors' samples.

V usage is TRBV7-2 and J usage is TRBJ2-5, with a tentative D call TRBD1 (5 bases). This CDR3 is 17 amino acids long. The V end lost 1 base, the J end lost 5 bases, and 20 bases lay between the germline ends. Germline values: CDR1 SGHTA, CDR2 FQGNSA. Here the CDR3 DNA reads TGTGCCAGCAGCTTAGATCCCCAGGGTTCTCAGTGGGAGACCCAGTACTTC. It translates to CASSLDPQGSQWETQYF.

This sequence joins TRBV4-1 and TRBJ2-5; TRBD2 might be the D (6 bases). The CDR3 is 14 amino acids. Between the trimmed V and J ends, which lost 1 base and 5 bases, there was a span of 11 bases. Germline loops: CDR1 MGHRA, CDR2 YSYEKL. This CDR3 is CASSQVGAGETQYF. CDR3 coding DNA: TGCGCCAGCAGCCAAGTGGGCGCGGGGGAGACCCAGTACTTC.

CDR3 DNA sequence: TGTGCCAGTAGTCCCCAGGGCGGTTCCAACTACGAGCAGTACTTC. This codes for CASSPQGGSNYEQYF. This chain joins TRBV19 and TRBJ2-7; TRBD1 is a possible D gene (5 bases). Per germline, CDR1 LNHDA and CDR2 SQIVND (reference sequence). Trimming pared 5 bases from V and 3 bases from J, leaving 17 bases between. CDR3 length equals 15 residues.

This clone was observed a handful of times. The chain is built from TRBV7-6 and TRBJ1-2; D is perhaps TRBD1 (5 bases). The germline V gene encodes CDR1 SGHVS and CDR2 FNYEAQ. This CDR3 has 14 residues. With 4 bases removed from V and 7 bases from J, the gap between germline ends came to 16 bases. The CDR3 nucleotides are TGTGCCAGCAGCTCCTCGACTGGGGGAGGTGGCTACACCTTC. Encoded protein: CASSSSTGGGGYTF.

This clone has only one observation. The J gene is TRBJ2-3, the V gene TRBV29-1; 8 bases line up with TRBD2. Germline loops: CDR1 SQVTM, CDR2 ANQGSEA. The CDR3 runs to 14 residues. J was trimmed by 6 bases and V by 6 bases; bases with no gene match: 11. The CDR3 is CSVGRGGLSDTQYF. CDR3 nucleotides: TGCAGCGTCGGACGCGGGGGGCTCTCTGATACGCAGTATTTT.

The J gene is TRBJ1-2, the V gene TRBV9; 7 bases agree with TRBD1. Germline V gene lookup returns CDR1 SGDLS and CDR2 YYNGEE. The CDR3 runs to 14 residues. Trimming took 1 base from V and 4 from J; bases not matched to a gene: 4. The CDR3 bases are TGTGCCAGCAGCGTAAGAGGGGGCCTCTATGGCTACACCTTC. It is translated as CASSVRGGLYGYTF.

The chain is built from TRBV7-2 and TRBJ2-7; 7 nucleotides line up with TRBD1. Germline trimming cut 5 bases from V and 3 bases from J; bases unmatched to any gene: 4. Germline lookup yields CDR1 SGHTA and CDR2 FQGNSA. There are 13 residues in the CDR3. CDR3: CASSLRQGYEQYF. DNA of the CDR3: TGTGCCAGCAGCCTAAGACAGGGCTACGAGCAGTACTTC.

This rearrangement joins TRBV7-9 to TRBJ2-1; D ambiguous. This CDR3 comprises 11 residues. CDR1 SEHNR and CDR2 FQNEAQ come from the germline V gene (reference sequence). The V end lost 5 bases, the J end lost 7 bases, and 6 bases lay between the germline ends. The CDR3 region is CASSEQNEQFF. The CDR3 DNA sequence: TGTGCCAGCAGCGAACAAAATGAGCAGTTCTTC.

This chain uses TRBV6-1 with TRBJ1-3; TRBD1 matches 8 bases. The germline gives CDR1 MNHNS, CDR2 SASEGT. This CDR3 is built from 14 residues. Trimming at V came to 8 bases and at J to 4 bases, leaving 7 bases not matched to a gene. The CDR3 nucleotides are TGTGCCAGCCGGGACAGGAGCTTCGGAAACACCATATATTTT. Protein sequence: CASRDRSFGNTIYF.

The CDR3 region is CASSEGGASMTYTF. The CDR3, as DNA: TGTGCCAGCAGCGAGGGGGGGGCGTCCATGACCTACACCTTC. This chain links TRBV28 with TRBJ1-2; tentative D call: TRBD1 (6 bases). V lost 6 bases and J 10 bases, leaving 21 bases between the germline ends. This CDR3 contains 14 residues. Germline V gives CDR1 MDHEN, CDR2 SYDVKM.

The chain combines TRBV5-1 with TRBJ2-1, with D perhaps TRBD2 (5 bases). The CDR3 has 14 residues. CDR1 SGHRS and CDR2 YFSETQ come from the germline V gene. Deletions cut 0 bases from V and 7 bases from J, with 11 bases between. CDR3 region: CASSLAGEGNEQFF. DNA for the CDR3: TGCGCCAGCAGCTTGGCCGGAGAGGGAAATGAGCAGTTCTTC.

This chain connects TRBV19 to TRBJ1-5; 9 bases line up with TRBD1. From germline, CDR1 is LNHDA and CDR2 SQIVND (reference sequence). The CDR3 contains 16 residues. V gave up 8 bases and J gave up 2 bases; unmatched junction bases: 10. CDR3: CASSSPWTGGNQPQHF. CDR3 in DNA: TGTGCCAGTTCGAGTCCTTGGACAGGGGGCAATCAGCCCCAGCATTTT.

V gene TRBV6-6 combines with J gene TRBJ2-7; 7 bases line up with TRBD1. Germline V CDR1 and CDR2: MNHNY, SVGAGI (reference sequence). V shed 4 bases and J 0 bases; nucleotides not matched to a gene: 9. The CDR3 extends over 16 amino acids. The CDR3 loop reads CASSSQTGMSSYEQYF. CDR3 sequence (DNA): TGTGCCAGCAGTTCCCAGACAGGGATGTCCTCCTACGAGCAGTACTTC.

V usage is TRBV7-2 and J usage is TRBJ2-3; the D is unclear. The CDR3 extends over 13 amino acids. CDR1 is SGHTA and CDR2 is FQGNSA in the germline V gene. The V end lost 6 bases, the J end lost 5 bases, and 12 bases lay between the germline ends. The CDR3 region has the DNA TGTGCCAGCAGTCCTTCGCGGTTAGATACGCAGTATTTT. This encodes CASSPSRLDTQYF.

The chain uses TRBV6-4 and TRBJ1-1; 8 nucleotides match TRBD1. Per germline, CDR1 MRHNA and CDR2 SNTAGT. The V segment lost 1 base and the J segment 5 bases; nucleotides outside the gene matches: 6. This CDR3 is built from 15 residues. The CDR3 region has the DNA TGTGCCAGCAGTGACTTCCAGGGGGCGGAGACTGAAGCTTTCTTT. Protein: CASSDFQGAETEAFF.

Only one count was recorded for this clone. The V gene is TRBV7-9, the J gene TRBJ2-1; 14 nucleotides agree with TRBD2. V lost 3 bases and J lost 10; bases outside the gene matches: 11. The length of the CDR3 is 17 residues. Germline V gene sequence: CDR1 SEHNR, CDR2 FQNEAQ (reference sequence). The CDR3 region has the DNA TGTGCCAGCAGCTTCTACTCCGGGACTAGCGGGGGACGAGAGCAGTTCTTC. It is translated as CASSFYSGTSGGREQFF.

This sequence joins TRBV5-1 and TRBJ1-1; 10 positions match TRBD1. Germline lookup yields CDR1 SGHRS and CDR2 YFSETQ. The CDR3 is 13 residues long. Trimming at V came to 4 bases and at J to 8 bases, leaving 5 bases not matched to a gene. Here the CDR3 reads CASSIGTGAEAFF. The CDR3 DNA follows: TGCGCCAGCAGCATTGGGACAGGGGCGGAAGCTTTCTTT.

The chain links TRBV18 to TRBJ1-4; 7 nucleotides line up with TRBD1. With V trimmed by 3 bases and J by 3 bases, 13 bases remained unmatched. From germline, CDR1 is KGHSH and CDR2 LQKENI. This CDR3 is built from 18 residues. The CDR3 sequence is CASSPQDTGVRANEKLFF. The CDR3 bases are TGTGCCAGCTCACCCCAAGATACAGGGGTTAGGGCTAATGAAAAACTGTTTTTT.

This clone has just one count. The gene calls are TRBV6-5 and TRBJ2-2; D might be TRBD2 (5 bases). CDR1 and CDR2 from the germline V gene are MNHEY and SVGAGI. V dropped 2 bases and J dropped 4 bases, with 14 bases sitting between them. This CDR3 contains 16 residues. The chain's CDR3 is CASSYDWTRGTGELFF. The CDR3 bases are TGTGCCAGCAGTTACGACTGGACCCGGGGCACCGGGGAGCTGTTTTTT.

The chain is built from TRBV12-5 and TRBJ2-5, with 11 bases identical to TRBD1. The length of the CDR3 is 14 residues. J gave up 4 bases and V 6 bases, and 4 bases lay outside the gene matches. Germline V CDR1 and CDR2: LGHNT, FRNRAP. The CDR3 protein is CASGGQGGRETQYF. The CDR3 bases are TGTGCTAGTGGGGGACAGGGGGGTAGAGAGACCCAGTACTTC.

The rearrangement joins TRBV6-1 to TRBJ1-2, with TRBD1 as a possible D gene (5 bases). CDR3 length: 14 residues. Germline CDR1 and CDR2: MNHNS and SASEGT. V was trimmed by 5 bases and J by 1 base, leaving 11 bases between them. The CDR3 sequence: CASSPNDSNYGYTF. CDR3 nucleotide sequence: TGTGCCAGCAGTCCTAACGACAGTAACTATGGCTACACCTTC.

The J gene is TRBJ1-1, the V gene TRBV30; a possible D gene is TRBD1 (6 bases). V gave up 3 bases and J gave up 6 bases, with 8 bases separating them. CDR3 size: 11 residues. Per germline, CDR1 GTSNPN and CDR2 SVGIG (reference sequence). The CDR3 DNA follows: TGTGCCTGGAGCAGGGGAGCTGAAGCTTTCTTT. This translates into CAWSRGAEAFF.

The V and J genes are TRBV7-9 and TRBJ2-1; tentative D call: TRBD2 (5 bases). V lost 1 base and J 3 bases, leaving 16 bases between the germline ends. The CDR3 sequence is 17 residues long. Germline CDR1 reads SEHNR; CDR2 reads FQNEAQ (reference sequence). The CDR3 DNA reads TGTGCCAGCAGCTTAGTGGGCGGGCATAAAAACTACAATGAGCAGTTCTTC. Protein sequence: CASSLVGGHKNYNEQFF.

The rearrangement uses TRBV5-1 and TRBJ2-7, with D maybe TRBD2 (6 bases). The CDR3 has 11 residues. The germline V gene encodes CDR1 SGHRS and CDR2 YFSETQ. Trimming took off 5 bases at V and 7 bases at J, with 10 bases between the two ends. DNA of the CDR3: TGCGCCAGCAGGAGCGCGGGAGAGCAGTACTTC. Encoded protein: CASRSAGEQYF. The full variable domain, with the rest looked up from reference TRBV5-1 and TRBJ2-7, is KAGVTQTPRYLIKTRGQQVTLSCSPISGHRSVSWYQQTPGQGLQFLFEYFSETQRNKGNFPGRFSGRQFSNSRSEMNVSTLELGDSALYLCASRSAGEQYFGPGTRLTVT.

The J gene is TRBJ1-2, the V gene TRBV4-1; 10 nucleotides align to TRBD1. The CDR3 runs 14 residues. Germline values: CDR1 MGHRA, CDR2 YSYEKL. V shed 5 bases and J 8 bases; nucleotides not matched to a gene: 8. CDR3 sequence reads: CASSGGQGVVGYTF. In nucleotides, the CDR3 is TGCGCCAGCAGCGGCGGACAGGGGGTTGTCGGCTACACCTTC.

The J gene is TRBJ2-5, the V gene TRBV7-6; 10 nucleotides match TRBD2. The V gene's germline CDR1 is SGHVS and CDR2 FNYEAQ. After removal of 5 bases from V and 5 bases from J, the junction contained 8 bases not matched to a gene. The CDR3 runs 15 residues. The CDR3 DNA follows: TGTGCCAGCAGCCAACCGGGACTAGCGTTTGAGACCCAGTACTTC. Residues: CASSQPGLAFETQYF.

The rearrangement links TRBV5-1 to TRBJ1-1; possible D gene TRBD1, 6 bases. Germline V gene sequence: CDR1 SGHRS, CDR2 YFSETQ. Trimming took 4 bases from V and 8 from J, leaving 18 bases between them. The CDR3 sequence is 14 residues long. The CDR3 is CASSQDAGQLEAFF. The CDR3 coding sequence is TGCGCCAGCAGCCAGGATGCCGGACAGTTGGAAGCTTTCTTT.

V and J are TRBV5-1 and TRBJ2-1; D may be TRBD2 (6 bases). V lost 4 bases and J lost 7, with 15 bases in between. The CDR3 consists of 14 residues. The germline CDR1 and CDR2 sequences are SGHRS and YFSETQ. The CDR3 sequence: CASSPGAGPNEQFF. CDR3 in DNA: TGCGCCAGCAGCCCCGGGGCGGGGCCTAATGAGCAGTTCTTC.

V is TRBV19 and J is TRBJ1-3; D might be TRBD1 (5 bases). V lost 4 bases and J 0 bases, leaving 13 bases between the germline ends. Germline CDR1 and CDR2: LNHDA and SQIVND (reference sequence). The CDR3 runs to 16 residues. CDR3 in DNA: TGTGCCAGTAGTACCCTGGGACTGGGCTCTGGAAACACCATATATTTT. It translates to CASSTLGLGSGNTIYF.

The V gene is TRBV14, the J gene TRBJ1-1; D gene ambiguous. V was shortened by 4 bases and J by 0 bases, with 12 bases between the two germline ends. The CDR3 spans 15 residues. Germline V lookup: CDR1 SGHDN, CDR2 FVKESK. CDR3 in amino acids: CASSRQTGMNTEAFF. The CDR3 bases are TGTGCCAGCAGCCGACAAACGGGGATGAACACTGAAGCTTTCTTT. Combining the CDR3 with reference TRBV14 and TRBJ1-1 gives the whole variable domain EAGVTQFPSHSVIEKGQTVTLRCDPISGHDNLYWYRRVMGKEIKFLLHFVKESKQDESGMPNNRFLAERTGGTYSTLKVQPAELEDSGVYFCASSRQTGMNTEAFFGQGTRLTVV.

This chain connects TRBV5-4 to TRBJ2-1; TRBD2 is a possible D gene (5 bases). The length of the CDR3 is 15 residues. V dropped 4 bases and J dropped 1 base, with 12 bases sitting between them. Germline V gene data show CDR1 as SGHNT and CDR2 as YYREEE (reference sequence). CDR3 protein: CASSPLSGSYNEQFF. The CDR3 DNA sequence: TGTGCCAGCAGCCCCCTGTCGGGATCCTACAATGAGCAGTTCTTC.

This sequence joins TRBV7-2 and TRBJ2-3, with 10 bases matching TRBD2. The germline V gene has CDR1 SGHTA and CDR2 FQGNSA. Trimming cost V 2 bases and J 4 bases; bases outside gene matches: 12. The CDR3 covers 18 residues. This chain's CDR3 is CASSLSPASGSLPDTQYF. CDR3 coding DNA: TGTGCCAGCAGCTTAAGTCCGGCTAGCGGGAGTTTGCCAGATACGCAGTATTTT.